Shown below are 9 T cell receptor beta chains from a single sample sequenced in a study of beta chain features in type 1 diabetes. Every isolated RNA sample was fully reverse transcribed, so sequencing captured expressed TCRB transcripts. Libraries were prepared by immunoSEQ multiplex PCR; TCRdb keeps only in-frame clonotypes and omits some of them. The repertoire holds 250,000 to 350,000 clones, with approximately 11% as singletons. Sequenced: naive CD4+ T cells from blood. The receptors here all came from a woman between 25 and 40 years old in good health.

CDR3 protein: CASSLGQGFRCEQYF. The DNA for the CDR3 is TGTGCCAGTTCTCTTGGACAGGGATTTAGGTGCGAGCAGTACTTC. The chain links TRBV21-1 to TRBJ2-7; TRBD1, the D gene given by the table, was not confirmed from the DNA. TRBV21-1 is termed a pseudogene. CDR3 size: 15 residues.

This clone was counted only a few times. In DNA form, the CDR3 reads TGTGCCAGCAGCTTAATTCCGGAGACCCAGTACTTC. This encodes CASSLIPETQYF. V is TRBV7-6 and J is TRBJ2-5; D is uncertain. With 2 bases removed from V and 5 bases from J, the gap between germline ends came to 6 bases. CDR3 length: 12 residues. Germline V gives CDR1 SGHVS, CDR2 FNYEAQ.

CDR3 DNA sequence: TGTGCCAGTAGTAGCCGGCTAGCGGCATCCGATGAGCAGTTCTTC. Protein product: CASSSRLAASDEQFF. The chain carries TRBV19 and TRBJ2-1; 7 bases align to TRBD2. Trimming took 4 bases from V and 8 from J; bases not matched to a gene: 11. The germline CDR1 and CDR2 sequences are LNHDA and SQIVND (reference sequence). This CDR3 is 15 amino acids long.

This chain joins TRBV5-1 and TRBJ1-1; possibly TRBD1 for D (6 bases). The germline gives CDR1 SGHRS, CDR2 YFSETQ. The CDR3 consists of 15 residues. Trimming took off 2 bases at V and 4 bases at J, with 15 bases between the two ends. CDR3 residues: CASSFAGGGSTEAFF. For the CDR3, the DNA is TGCGCCAGCAGCTTCGCAGGCGGGGGCAGCACTGAAGCTTTCTTT.

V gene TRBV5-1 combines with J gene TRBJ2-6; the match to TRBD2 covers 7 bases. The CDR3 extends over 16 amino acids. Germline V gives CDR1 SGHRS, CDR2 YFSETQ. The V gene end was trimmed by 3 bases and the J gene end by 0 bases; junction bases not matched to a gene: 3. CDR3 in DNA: TGCGCCAGCAGCTGGGGACTACGCTCTGGGGCCAACGTCCTGACTTTC. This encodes CASSWGLRSGANVLTF.

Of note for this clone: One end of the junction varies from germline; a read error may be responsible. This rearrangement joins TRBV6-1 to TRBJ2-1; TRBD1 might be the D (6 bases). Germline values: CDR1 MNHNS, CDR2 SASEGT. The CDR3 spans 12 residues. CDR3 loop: CASGLNPGHEIF. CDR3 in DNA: TGTGCCAGCGGCCTTAATCCGGGACACGAGATCTTC.

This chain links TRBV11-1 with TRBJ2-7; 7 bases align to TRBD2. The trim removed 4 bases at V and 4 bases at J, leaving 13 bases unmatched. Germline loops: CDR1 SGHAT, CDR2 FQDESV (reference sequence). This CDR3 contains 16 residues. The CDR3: CASSSIVRASGYEQYF. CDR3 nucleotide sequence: TGTGCCAGCAGCTCCATAGTGCGCGCTAGCGGTTACGAGCAGTACTTC.

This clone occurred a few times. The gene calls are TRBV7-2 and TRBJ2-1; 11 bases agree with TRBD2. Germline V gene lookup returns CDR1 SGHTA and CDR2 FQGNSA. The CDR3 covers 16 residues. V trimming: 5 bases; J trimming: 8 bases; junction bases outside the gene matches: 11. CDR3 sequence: CASSRVWLAGGDEQFF. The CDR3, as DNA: TGTGCCAGCAGCCGCGTTTGGCTAGCGGGAGGAGATGAGCAGTTCTTC.

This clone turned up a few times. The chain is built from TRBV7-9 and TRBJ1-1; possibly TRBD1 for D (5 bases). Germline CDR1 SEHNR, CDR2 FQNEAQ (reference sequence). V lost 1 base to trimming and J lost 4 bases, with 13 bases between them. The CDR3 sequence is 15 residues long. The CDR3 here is CASSLGVGGGTEAFF. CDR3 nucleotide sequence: TGTGCCAGCAGCTTAGGCGTCGGGGGAGGCACTGAAGCTTTCTTT. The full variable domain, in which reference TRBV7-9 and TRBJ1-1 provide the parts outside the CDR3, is DTGVSQNPRHKITKRGQNVTFRCDPISEHNRLYWYRQTLGQGPEFLTYFQNEAQLEKSRLLSDRFSAERPKGSFSTLEIQRTEQGDSAMYLCASSLGVGGGTEAFFGQGTRLTVV.